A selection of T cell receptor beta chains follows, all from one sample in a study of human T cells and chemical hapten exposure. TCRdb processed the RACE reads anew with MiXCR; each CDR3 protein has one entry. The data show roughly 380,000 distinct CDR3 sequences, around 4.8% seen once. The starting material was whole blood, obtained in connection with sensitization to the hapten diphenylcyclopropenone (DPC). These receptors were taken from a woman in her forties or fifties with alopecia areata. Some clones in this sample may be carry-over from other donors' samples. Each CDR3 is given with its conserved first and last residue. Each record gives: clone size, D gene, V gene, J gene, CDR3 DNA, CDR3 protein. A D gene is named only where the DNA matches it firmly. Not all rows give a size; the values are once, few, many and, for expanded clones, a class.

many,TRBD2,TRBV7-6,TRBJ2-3,TGTGCCAGCAGCTTAGTGGTAGGAGCGGGAGGACCTCGTACAGATACGCAGTATTTT,CASSLVVGAGGPRTDTQYF
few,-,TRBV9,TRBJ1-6,TGTGCCAGCAGCTCCGGACCGGAAAATAATTCACCCCTCCACTTT,CASSSGPENNSPLHF
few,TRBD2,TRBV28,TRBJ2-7,TGTGCCAGCAGTTACCCCGCGGCTAGCGGGACTTCCTACGAGCAGTACTTC,CASSYPAASGTSYEQYF
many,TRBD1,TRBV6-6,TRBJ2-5,TGTGCCAGCAGGCCCGGGACAGGGGGACAAGAGACCCAGTACTTC,CASRPGTGGQETQYF
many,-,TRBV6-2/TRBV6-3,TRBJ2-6,TGTGCCAGCACCCCTCCTGGGGCCAACGTCCTGACTTTC,CASTPPGANVLTF
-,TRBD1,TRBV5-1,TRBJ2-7,TGCGCCAGCAGCTTGAGAGCCACGACCGGGACAGGGGATTACGAGCAGTACTTC,CASSLRATTGTGDYEQYF
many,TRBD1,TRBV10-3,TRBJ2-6,TGTGCCATCATGAAGGGGGCCAGCTCTGGGGCCAACGTCCTGACTTTC,CAIMKGASSGANVLTF
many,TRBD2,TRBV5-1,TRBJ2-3,TGCGCCAGCAGCTTGGAGAAACTAGCGGGGGCAGATACGCAGTATTTT,CASSLEKLAGADTQYF
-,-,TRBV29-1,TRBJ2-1,TGCAGCGTTGTAGGGAATTACAATGAGCAGTTCTTC,CSVVGNYNEQFF
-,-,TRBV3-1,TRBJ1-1,TGTGCCAGCAGCCAAGATAGGGGGGCTGGGGATACTGAAGCTTTCTTT,CASSQDRGAGDTEAFF
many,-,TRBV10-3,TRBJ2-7,TGTGCCTCCAAAAGTGGCCGGGAGTGGACCTACGAGCAGTACTTC,CASKSGREWTYEQYF
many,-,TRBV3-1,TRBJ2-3,TGTGCCAGCAGCTCTCGACAGGGCACAGATACGCAGTATTTT,CASSSRQGTDTQYF
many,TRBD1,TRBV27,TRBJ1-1,TGTGCCAGCAGTTTTCTACAGGGGCTAAGAACTGAAGCTTTCTTT,CASSFLQGLRTEAFF
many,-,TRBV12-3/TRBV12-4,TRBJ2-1,TGTGCCAGCACCCTTACGGATGAGCAGTTCTTC,CASTLTDEQFF
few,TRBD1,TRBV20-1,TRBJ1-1,TGCAGTGCTAGGCAACTCACCGGGACAGGGGGTGCGGAAGCTTTCTTT,CSARQLTGTGGAEAFF
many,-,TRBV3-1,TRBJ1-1,TGTGCCAGCAGCCAAGAAGGGTGGGACACTGAAGCTTTCTTT,CASSQEGWDTEAFF
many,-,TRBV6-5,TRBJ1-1,TGTGCCAGCAGTTACTCGATCACCCGCACTGAAGCTTTCTTT,CASSYSITRTEAFF
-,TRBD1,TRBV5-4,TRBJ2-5,TGTGCCAGCAGCTTGGAGGGGGCCCCCGGGACCCAGTACTTC,CASSLEGAPGTQYF
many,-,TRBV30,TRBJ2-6,TGTGCCTGGGGGCAAGTATCTGGGGCCAACGTCCTGACTTTC,CAWGQVSGANVLTF
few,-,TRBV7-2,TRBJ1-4,TGTGCCAGCAGCTTATTGGGGCGTCGGGGGGAAGGTTCAAATGAAAAACTGTTTTTT,CASSLLGRRGEGSNEKLFF
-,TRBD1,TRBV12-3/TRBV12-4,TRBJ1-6,TGTGCCAGCAGACTAACAGTGACAGGGATAAGAAGTTCACCCCTCCACTTT,CASRLTVTGIRSSPLHF
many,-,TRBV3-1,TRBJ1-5,TGTGCCAGCAGCCAAGATTCAAACAGGGACCGACGGGGCAATCAGCCCCAGCATTTT,CASSQDSNRDRRGNQPQHF
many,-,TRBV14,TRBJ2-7,TGTGCCAGCAGCCACGGGACCAGACGAACCTACGAGCAGTACTTC,CASSHGTRRTYEQYF
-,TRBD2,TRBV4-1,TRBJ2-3,TGCGCCAGCAGCCAAGCTTTCAGCGGGGGGGCGTTAGATACGCAGTATTTT,CASSQAFSGGALDTQYF
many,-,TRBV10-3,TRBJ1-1,TGTGCCATCAGTGACCCTACAGTGACGAACACTGAAGCTTTCTTT,CAISDPTVTNTEAFF
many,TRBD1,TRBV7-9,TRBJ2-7,TGTGCCAGCAGCTTGACAGGGAACTACGAGCAGTACTTC,CASSLTGNYEQYF
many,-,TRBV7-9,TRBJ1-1,TGTGCCAGCAGCTCAGGTGCCCGGGAAGCTTTCTTT,CASSSGAREAFF
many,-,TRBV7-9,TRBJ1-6,TGTGCCAGCAGCCTCTTAGGAAGTAATTCACCCCTCCACTTT,CASSLLGSNSPLHF
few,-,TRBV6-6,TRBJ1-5,TGTGCCAGCACTAGGACCCCCGATGTGCCCCAGCATTTT,CASTRTPDVPQHF
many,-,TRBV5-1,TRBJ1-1,TGCGCCAGCAGCTTGTTAAGGGGGAGCCCGGGCACTGAAGCTTTCTTT,CASSLLRGSPGTEAFF
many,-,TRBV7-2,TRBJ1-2,TGTGCCAGCAGCTTAACCCAGTTAAATGGCTACACCTTC,CASSLTQLNGYTF
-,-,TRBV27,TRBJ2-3,TGTGCCAGCAGGAGGGGGCGGGGGTCCTACACAGATACGCAGTATTTT,CASRRGRGSYTDTQYF
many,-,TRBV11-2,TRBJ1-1,TGTGCCAGCAGCTTAGTGGGCAGGGGAATTACTGAAGCTTTCTTT,CASSLVGRGITEAFF
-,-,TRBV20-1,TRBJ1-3,TGCAGTGCTAGAGATCCGGGGCAATCTTCTGGAAACACCATATATTTT,CSARDPGQSSGNTIYF
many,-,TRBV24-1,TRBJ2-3,TGTGCCACCAGTGACGCAGATACGCAGTATTTT,CATSDADTQYF
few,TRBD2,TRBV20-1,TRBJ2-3,TGCAGTGCTAGAGAGGATGCTAGCGGAGAAACCCGGTATTTT,CSAREDASGETRYF